This T cell receptor beta chain emerged from a study of regulatory T cells in long-lasting Graves disease (dated by TCRdb to the early 2020s). Notes on the research overall: Persistent Graves' disease was defined as persistently positive TSH receptor autoantibodies together with antithyroid drug treatment for over 5 years. Persistent Graves' disease patients were compared with newly diagnosed Graves' disease patients by peripheral blood TCR sequencing and RNA sequencing. The study was conducted in China and was registered as a clinical trial. In the clinical cohort, patients with persistent Graves' disease had used antithyroid drugs for an average of roughly ten years. A total of about 35 samples underwent TCR sequencing, from roughly 13 patients with persistent Graves' disease and about 20 patients with newly diagnosed Graves' disease.

Broader findings and caveats from the paper: Compared with newly diagnosed patients, persistent Graves' disease patients had lower TCR Shannon entropy and fewer highly expanded clones, which suggests clonal expansion. Preferential use of TRBV28, TRBJ1-2 and TRBJ2-5 was observed in persistent disease, whereas TRBV20-1 and TRBJ2-1 were favored in newly diagnosed disease. The study examined only peripheral blood because the primary lesion, thyroid tissue, could not be accessed. The authors acknowledged the small sample size as a limitation that may reduce accuracy. Sequencing and analysis were limited to the TCR beta chain. Persistent patients shared more public clonotypes among themselves (around 2,500) than newly diagnosed patients did (approximately 970).

CDR1 and CDR2 were assigned from the germline V gene as SGHRS and YFSETQ. The CDR3 goes from the cysteine to the phenylalanine over 13 residues. Kept here is only the CDR3 DNA, which spans 39 bases and is read in frame from base 1. V gives up 6 bases and J gives up 0 bases, and the segment between their germline ends measures 4 bases. This clonotype appeared a few times. Which antigen it targets is not known. Nothing much larger sits one base from this clone, and base qualities are not available. The meaning of the sample's time point label: persistent/refractory GD, antithyroid drugs over 5 years with positive TRAb. For both TCR sequencing and RNA sequencing, RNA was extracted from PBMCs in TRIzol. The diagnosis of Graves' disease followed American Thyroid Association guidelines. Patients for the study were recruited at an endocrinology department in Xi'an, China. Each patient gave 7 to 9.5 milliliters of peripheral blood, collected in an EDTA anticoagulant tube. Ficoll Paque Plus density gradient separation was used to isolate PBMCs, and no additional T cell sorting was done. RNA quality was checked with an Agilent 2100 Bioanalyzer and agarose gel, and concentration with a NanoDrop 2000.

Library preparation was by multiplex PCR. TCRdb lists the instrument as Illumina HiSeq 4000. To build TCR beta libraries, CDR3 regions were amplified by Arm-PCR using iRepertoire HTBI primers. PCR products were gel purified before sequencing. Per the source publication's procedure: Gene usage analysis of CDR3 amino acid clonotypes used the roughly 62 TRBV and 14 to 15 TRBJ segments found across samples. Filtered high-quality paired reads were merged into contigs using COPE and FqMerger. BLAST was used to align contigs to IMGT TRBV, TRBD and TRBJ reference genes, with CDR3 defined following IMGT. Highly expanded clones were defined as clonotypes with a frequency above 0.1%. Repertoire diversity was measured by Shannon entropy, and V-J evenness by the Gini coefficient. Public clonotypes were defined as clonotypes shared by more than one individual. Using fastp at Q25 and MiXCR, TCRdb reprocessed the public reads and kept productive beta chains. Rows matching on CDR3 protein sequence are summarized as one entry with the most common DNA and genes. Here the V and J calls rest on TCRdb's processing, not on the authors' analysis. The sample table records some 280,000 distinct CDR3 sequences; 22% of these occur just once. The biggest ten clones account for 45% to 70% of the sample.

The sequence derives from a female donor with Graves disease. Recombination joined TRBV5-1 with TRBJ2-6; no D gene call is confident. The material was peripheral blood mononuclear cells (PBMCs), obtained when the disease was refractory, from a patient treated with antithyroid drugs. The CDR3 reads CASMNSGANVLTF. DNA sequence: TGCGCCAGCATGAACTCTGGGGCCAACGTCCTGACTTTC.